This T cell receptor (beta chain) was retrieved from a study of T cell changes during pregnancy in multiple sclerosis. Profiled with immunoSEQ multiplex PCR; TCRdb holds only in-frame clones, not every one. The sample comprises tens of thousands of clones, about nine tenths of which are singletons, and 3% to 3.5% rests with the top ten. In this sample, this clone turned up once. The clonotype originates from a female donor with multiple sclerosis, enrolled in a pregnancy study. Sequenced material: peripheral blood, taken before pregnancy.

The CDR3 nucleotides are TGTGCCAGCAGTGCCCGGACAGGGAGTGGAGAGACCCAGTACTTC. It is translated as CASSARTGSGETQYF. The V gene is TRBV2, the J gene TRBJ2-5, with 8 bases lining up with TRBD1. The J segment lost 4 bases and the V segment lost 4 bases, leaving 8 bases of the junction unmatched. The CDR3 extends over 15 amino acids. Germline V gives CDR1 SNHLY, CDR2 FYNNEI.